A single sample gave rise to the 27 T cell receptor beta chains below, sequenced in a study of T cell repertoires in cytomegalovirus infection. TCRdb re-called the reads through MiXCR, storing one row per CDR3 protein. There are 650,000 to 900,000 distinct CDR3 sequences in the sample; approximately 30% occur only once, and around 12% lies in the top ten. These receptors' antigens are unknown. Sequencing was performed on cultured CD8+ T cells from PBMCs, taken from culture after CMV antigen stimulation. These receptors all come from a human donor in good health (CMV status not recorded). Some clones in this sample may be carry-over from other donors' samples.

The chain has TRBV7-9 and TRBJ2-3; D not resolved. V lost 3 bases and J lost 5, with 6 bases in between. Germline V gene sequence: CDR1 SEHNR, CDR2 FQNEAQ (reference sequence). The length of the CDR3 is 12 residues. CDR3 nucleotides: TGTGCCAGCAGCTTTGCCCGAGATACGCAGTATTTT. Translation gives CASSFARDTQYF.

This clonotype was recorded once. The V gene is TRBV18, the J gene TRBJ2-1; 9 nucleotides agree with TRBD2. The CDR3 covers 15 residues. Unmatched junction bases numbered 9, after V lost 4 bases and J lost 8 bases. Germline loops: CDR1 KGHSH, CDR2 LQKENI. Here the CDR3 DNA reads TGTGCCAGCTCACTCCCGAGCGGGGGGCCCCATGAGCAGTTCTTC. This translates into CASSLPSGGPHEQFF.

This clonotype was counted many times. The chain couples TRBV7-6 to TRBJ2-2; no definite D call. Per germline, CDR1 SGHVS and CDR2 FNYEAQ. The CDR3 is 12 amino acids. V lost 5 bases and J 5 bases, leaving 6 bases between the germline ends. The CDR3 region is CASSRSTGELFF. CDR3 coding DNA: TGTGCCAGCAGCAGAAGTACCGGGGAGCTGTTTTTT.

This clonotype was picked up a small number of times. The V call is TRBV24-1, the J call TRBJ2-3; D remains ambiguous. Germline-derived CDR1 and CDR2 are KGHDR and SFDVKD. V shed 4 bases and J shed 9 bases, with 10 bases lying between them. The CDR3 totals 12 residues. CDR3: CATSDPAQTQYF. CDR3 bases: TGTGCCACCAGTGACCCAGCGCAGACGCAGTATTTT.

The chain carries TRBV6-1 and TRBJ2-1; D is undetermined. The germline CDR1 and CDR2 sequences are MNHNS and SASEGT. V was shortened by 7 bases and J by 8 bases, with 18 bases between the two germline ends. This CDR3 is 14 amino acids long. The CDR3 nucleotides read TGTGCCAGCAACTGGCGACGGTCTTTGGATGAGCAGTTCTTC. This sequence encodes CASNWRRSLDEQFF.

This clonotype came up many times. The chain is built from TRBV4-1 and TRBJ1-1, with TRBD1 matching 7 bases. V was pared by 6 bases and J by 5 bases, with 3 bases of the junction left unmatched. Germline CDR1 and CDR2: MGHRA and YSYEKL. CDR3 length equals 12 residues. The CDR3 DNA reads as TGCGCCAGCAGTGCCAGGGGGACTGAAGCTTTCTTT. This sequence encodes CASSARGTEAFF.

The gene calls are TRBV4-1 and TRBJ2-6, with D hard to call. V dropped 1 base and J dropped 0 bases, with 4 bases sitting between them. The CDR3 length is 15 residues. Germline CDR1 and CDR2: MGHRA and YSYEKL. The CDR3 loop reads CASSQVHSGANVLTF. The CDR3 DNA reads as TGCGCCAGCAGCCAAGTCCACTCTGGGGCCAACGTCCTGACTTTC.

The chain has TRBV28 and TRBJ2-5; tentatively, D is TRBD1 or TRBD2 (6 bases each). The CDR3 consists of 17 residues. The V end was cut by 3 bases, the J end by 1 base, with 18 bases between. Germline CDR1 is MDHEN and CDR2 is SYDVKM. As DNA, the CDR3 is TGTGCCAGCAGTTTGGAGACCGGGGGCGTCTTCCAAGAGACCCAGTACTTC. Amino acids: CASSLETGGVFQETQYF.

V is TRBV20-1 and J is TRBJ2-7, with D perhaps TRBD1 or TRBD2 (5 bases each). The germline CDR1 and CDR2 sequences are DFQATT and SNEGSKA (reference sequence). This CDR3 region has 14 residues. Between the trimmed V and J ends, which lost 6 bases and 2 bases, there was a span of 17 bases. The CDR3 protein is CSASGTDKAYEQYF. The CDR3 region has the DNA TGCAGTGCATCAGGGACCGATAAAGCCTACGAGCAGTACTTC.

The chain uses TRBV7-9 and TRBJ1-1; D is ambiguous. Germline V gene sequence: CDR1 SEHNR, CDR2 FQNEAQ (reference sequence). V was pared by 1 base and J by 2 bases, with 17 bases between. This CDR3 is 17 amino acids long. CDR3 sequence reads: CASSLDVVGRVNTEAFF. The CDR3 bases are TGTGCCAGCAGCTTAGACGTCGTGGGAAGGGTAAACACTGAAGCTTTCTTT.

In this sample, this clonotype turned up a few times. CDR3 protein: CASSLDWRQKNEKLFF. In DNA, the CDR3 is TGTGCCAGCAGCTTGGATTGGAGACAGAAGAATGAAAAACTGTTTTTT. V usage is TRBV5-6 and J usage is TRBJ1-4, with a weak D call TRBD1 (5 bases). CDR3 length equals 16 residues. Germline-derived CDR1 and CDR2 are SGHDT and YYEEEE. V was clipped by 0 bases and J by 5 bases, with 14 bases between them.

The chain combines TRBV7-3 with TRBJ2-1; TRBD1 agrees at 8 bases. The junction had 7 bases not matched to a gene; V was cut back by 8 bases and J by 4 bases. Germline assignment: CDR1 SGHTA and CDR2 FQGTGA. The CDR3 has 14 residues. The CDR3 bases are TGTGCCAGCGCACCGACAGGGGAATACAATGAGCAGTTCTTC. Translating gives CASAPTGEYNEQFF.

The table lists this clonotype with a few counts. J is TRBJ2-3 and V is TRBV9; D uncertain. The ends were cut back, 5 bases at V and 3 bases at J, with 7 bases in the middle. There are 12 residues in the CDR3. Germline V CDR1 and CDR2: SGDLS, YYNGEE. The CDR3 reads CASSKGTDTQYF. CDR3 sequence (DNA): TGTGCCAGCAGTAAGGGTACAGATACGCAGTATTTT.

V gene TRBV6-4 combines with J gene TRBJ2-1; 9 bases align to TRBD2. The V and J ends lost 6 bases and 5 bases, in that order; junction bases with no gene match: 11. From germline, CDR1 is MRHNA and CDR2 SNTAGT. This CDR3 is 16 amino acids long. The CDR3 loop is CASSQGLAGRNNEQFF. In DNA form, the CDR3 reads TGTGCCAGCAGCCAGGGGCTAGCGGGGCGAAACAATGAGCAGTTCTTC.

In its sample, this clonotype was seen once. Being one base from a much bigger clone, this may be a read error. This chain uses TRBV7-6 with TRBJ2-5; 12 bases agree with TRBD1. This CDR3 has 14 amino acids. The germline V gene encodes CDR1 SGHVS and CDR2 FNYEAQ. V lost 5 bases, J lost 5 bases, and 3 bases stayed unmatched. This chain's CDR3 is CASSGTGGAETQYF. For the CDR3, the DNA is TGTGCCAGCAGCGGGACAGGGGGCGCGGAGACCCAGTACTTC.

This clonotype was recorded only once. The gene calls are TRBV4-1 and TRBJ2-5; either TRBD1 or TRBD2 may fit D (5 bases each). The germline V and J ends were trimmed by 0 bases and 5 bases, with 10 bases remaining between them. CDR3 length: 14 residues. From germline, CDR1 is MGHRA and CDR2 YSYEKL. The DNA of the CDR3 is TGCGCCAGCAGCCAAGAAGGGACCTGGGAGACCCAGTACTTC. Its translation: CASSQEGTWETQYF.

The chain links TRBV27 to TRBJ2-7; D uncertain. Trimming removed 2 bases at V and 3 bases at J, with 8 bases between. This CDR3 spans 13 amino acids. Germline CDR1 is MNHEY and CDR2 is SMNVEV (reference sequence). The CDR3 sequence is CASSLGTRYEQYV. The CDR3 DNA follows: TGTGCCAGCAGTTTAGGTACGCGCTACGAGCAGTACGTC.

V and J are TRBV12-5 and TRBJ2-1, with D tentatively TRBD1 (6 bases). V was clipped by 3 bases and J by 0 bases, with 12 bases between them. The CDR3 runs 16 residues. Germline V gene sequence: CDR1 LGHNT, CDR2 FRNRAP. The chain's CDR3 is CASGFTGSGSYNEQFF. CDR3 DNA: TGTGCTAGTGGTTTTACAGGGTCGGGCTCCTACAATGAGCAGTTCTTC. Full variable domain (missing parts from reference TRBV12-5 and TRBJ2-1): DARVTQTPRHKVTEMGQEVTMRCQPILGHNTVFWYRQTMMQGLELLAYFRNRAPLDDSGMPKDRFSAEMPDATLATLKIQPSEPRDSAVYFCASGFTGSGSYNEQFFGPGTRLTVL.

This clonotype has at least ten counts. V is TRBV4-1 and J is TRBJ1-5, with 11 bases aligning to TRBD1. Per germline, CDR1 MGHRA and CDR2 YSYEKL. The CDR3 covers 14 residues. After removal of 4 bases from V and 4 bases from J, the junction contained 0 bases not matched to a gene. CDR3 residues: CASSRDRGNQPQHF. CDR3 DNA: TGCGCCAGCAGCCGGGACAGGGGGAATCAGCCCCAGCATTTT.

This clonotype was counted only a few times. V is TRBV11-2 and J is TRBJ2-5; TRBD2 agrees at 9 bases. This CDR3 has 17 residues. Trimming at V came to 5 bases and at J to 0 bases, leaving 10 bases not matched to a gene. Per germline, CDR1 SGHAT and CDR2 FQNNGV. In DNA form, the CDR3 reads TGTGCCAGCAGCCCAGGGGCCCTAGCGGGGTACCAAGAGACCCAGTACTTC. This sequence encodes CASSPGALAGYQETQYF. The full variable domain, its missing parts supplied by reference TRBV11-2 and TRBJ2-5, is EAGVAQSPRYKIIEKRQSVAFWCNPISGHATLYWYQQILGQGPKLLIQFQNNGVVDDSQLPKDRFSAERLKGVDSTLKIQPAKLEDSAVYLCASSPGALAGYQETQYFGPGTRLLVL.

This chain joins TRBV6-6 and TRBJ1-2; D gene ambiguous. The CDR3 covers 13 residues. The germline gives CDR1 MNHNY, CDR2 SVGAGI (reference sequence). Trimming left V 2 bases short and J 4 bases short, with 8 bases between. This CDR3 is CASSYRTLYGYTF. CDR3 nucleotide sequence: TGTGCCAGCAGTTACCGGACCCTCTATGGCTACACCTTC.

The rearrangement joins TRBV9 to TRBJ1-1; D not certain. Germline V CDR1 and CDR2: SGDLS, YYNGEE. V gave up 0 bases and J gave up 0 bases, with 6 bases separating them. The CDR3 is 14 amino acids. The CDR3 DNA reads as TGTGCCAGCAGCGTAGCTGGCATGAACACTGAAGCTTTCTTT. It translates to CASSVAGMNTEAFF. The entire variable domain, with the rest obtained from reference TRBV9 and TRBJ1-1, is as follows: DSGVTQTPKHLITATGQRVTLRCSPRSGDLSVYWYQQSLDQGLQFLIQYYNGEERAKGNILERFSAQQFPDLHSELNLSSLELGDSALYFCASSVAGMNTEAFFGQGTRLTVV.

Note on this clonotype: One base away lies a much larger clone, so this may be a sequencing read error. The V call is TRBV12-3 or TRBV12-4, the J call TRBJ2-7; TRBD1 aligns across 7 bases. V dropped 3 bases and J dropped 3; count of bases not matched to a gene: 14. CDR3 length: 17 amino acids. CDR3 region: CASSFGDSPETVYEQYV. The CDR3 DNA reads TGTGCCAGCAGTTTCGGGGACAGCCCAGAGACAGTCTACGAGCAGTACGTC.

V usage is TRBV7-4 and J usage is TRBJ2-1, with 7 bases that match TRBD1. J gave up 7 bases and V 5 bases, and 14 bases lay outside the gene matches. The germline V gene encodes CDR1 SGHVT and CDR2 SQSDAQ. This CDR3 region has 16 residues. The DNA of the CDR3 is TGTGCCAGCAGCCCCAAAGATGGGGACAGTGGTAATGAGCAGTTCTTC. Protein product: CASSPKDGDSGNEQFF.

The chain uses TRBV12-3 or TRBV12-4 and TRBJ1-1; 10 nucleotides line up with TRBD1. Losses at the gene ends were 4 bases for V and 0 bases for J; bases not matched to a gene: 11. The CDR3 covers 18 residues. CDR3 in DNA: TGTGCCAGCAGTTCAGGACAGGGGGACTTTTTTATGAACACTGAAGCTTTCTTT. This gives the protein CASSSGQGDFFMNTEAFF.

The rearrangement links TRBV10-3 to TRBJ2-1, with TRBD1 matching 11 bases. The J segment lost 2 bases and the V segment lost 6 bases, leaving 18 bases of the junction unmatched. In germline, CDR1 is ENHRY, CDR2 SYGVKD. The CDR3 runs 20 residues. DNA of the CDR3: TGTGCCATCAGGGACAACCTGGCTCTGCCGGGACAGGGGGCCTACAATGAGCAGTTCTTC. This translates into CAIRDNLALPGQGAYNEQFF.

This clonotype was detected a few times. The V gene is TRBV19, the J gene TRBJ2-3; tentatively, D is TRBD1 or TRBD2 (6 bases each). Germline assignment: CDR1 LNHDA and CDR2 SQIVND (reference sequence). The germline V and J ends were trimmed by 4 bases and 5 bases, with 7 bases remaining between them. The CDR3 loop spans 12 amino acids. Here the CDR3 reads CASSKGGDTQYF. CDR3 bases: TGTGCCAGTAGTAAGGGGGGAGATACGCAGTATTTT.